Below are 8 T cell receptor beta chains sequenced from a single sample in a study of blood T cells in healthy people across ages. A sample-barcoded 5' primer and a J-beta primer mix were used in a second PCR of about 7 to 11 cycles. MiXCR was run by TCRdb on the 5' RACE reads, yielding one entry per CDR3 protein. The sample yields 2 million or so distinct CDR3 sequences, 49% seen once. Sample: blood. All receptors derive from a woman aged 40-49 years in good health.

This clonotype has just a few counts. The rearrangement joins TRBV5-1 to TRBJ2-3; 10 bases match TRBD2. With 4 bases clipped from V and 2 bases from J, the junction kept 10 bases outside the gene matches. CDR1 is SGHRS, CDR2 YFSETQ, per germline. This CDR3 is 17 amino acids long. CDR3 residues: CASSRSRTSGPTDTQYF. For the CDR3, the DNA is TGCGCCAGCAGCCGCTCTCGGACTAGCGGACCCACAGATACGCAGTATTTT.

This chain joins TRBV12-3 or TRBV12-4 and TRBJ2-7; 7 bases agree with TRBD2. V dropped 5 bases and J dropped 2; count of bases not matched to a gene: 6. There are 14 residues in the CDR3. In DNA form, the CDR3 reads TGTGCCAGCAGTCCTGGGGGGGATCCCTACGAGCAGTACTTC. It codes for CASSPGGDPYEQYF.

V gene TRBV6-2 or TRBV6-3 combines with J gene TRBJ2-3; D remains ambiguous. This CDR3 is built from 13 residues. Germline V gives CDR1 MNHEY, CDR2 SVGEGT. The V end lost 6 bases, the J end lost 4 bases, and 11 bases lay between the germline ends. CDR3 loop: CASRPLGPDTQYF. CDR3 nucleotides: TGTGCCAGCAGGCCCTTAGGGCCAGATACGCAGTATTTT.

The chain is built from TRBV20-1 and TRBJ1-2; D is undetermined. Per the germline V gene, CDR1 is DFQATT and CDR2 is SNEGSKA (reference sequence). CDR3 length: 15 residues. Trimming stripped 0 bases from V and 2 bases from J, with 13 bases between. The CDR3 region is CSARDQRKSNYGYTF. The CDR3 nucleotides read TGCAGTGCTAGAGACCAGCGGAAATCGAACTATGGCTACACCTTC.

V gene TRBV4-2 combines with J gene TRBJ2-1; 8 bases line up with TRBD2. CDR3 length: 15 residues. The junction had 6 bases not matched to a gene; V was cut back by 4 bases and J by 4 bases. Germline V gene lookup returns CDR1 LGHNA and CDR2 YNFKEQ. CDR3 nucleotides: TGTGCCAGCAGCCCCTGGCGGGGGGATTACAATGAGCAGTTCTTC. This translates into CASSPWRGDYNEQFF.

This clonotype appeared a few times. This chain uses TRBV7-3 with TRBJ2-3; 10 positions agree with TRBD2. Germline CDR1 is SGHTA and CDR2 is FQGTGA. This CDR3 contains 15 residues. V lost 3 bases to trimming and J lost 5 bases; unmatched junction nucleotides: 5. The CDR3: CASSFLASGGDTQYF. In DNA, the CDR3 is TGTGCCAGCAGCTTCTTGGCTAGCGGGGGAGATACGCAGTATTTT.

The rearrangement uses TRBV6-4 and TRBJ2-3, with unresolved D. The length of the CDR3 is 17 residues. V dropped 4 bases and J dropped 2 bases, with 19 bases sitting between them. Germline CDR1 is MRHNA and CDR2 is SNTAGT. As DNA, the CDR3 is TGTGCCAGCAGTGGAATTCGGCCCCGACCTTTCACAGATACGCAGTATTTT. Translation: CASSGIRPRPFTDTQYF.

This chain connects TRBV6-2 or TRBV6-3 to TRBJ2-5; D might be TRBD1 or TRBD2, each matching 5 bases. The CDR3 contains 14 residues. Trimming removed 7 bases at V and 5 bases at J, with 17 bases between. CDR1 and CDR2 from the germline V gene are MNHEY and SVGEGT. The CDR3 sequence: CASTFSGASETQYF. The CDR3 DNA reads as TGTGCCAGCACCTTTTCCGGGGCGTCGGAGACCCAGTACTTC.